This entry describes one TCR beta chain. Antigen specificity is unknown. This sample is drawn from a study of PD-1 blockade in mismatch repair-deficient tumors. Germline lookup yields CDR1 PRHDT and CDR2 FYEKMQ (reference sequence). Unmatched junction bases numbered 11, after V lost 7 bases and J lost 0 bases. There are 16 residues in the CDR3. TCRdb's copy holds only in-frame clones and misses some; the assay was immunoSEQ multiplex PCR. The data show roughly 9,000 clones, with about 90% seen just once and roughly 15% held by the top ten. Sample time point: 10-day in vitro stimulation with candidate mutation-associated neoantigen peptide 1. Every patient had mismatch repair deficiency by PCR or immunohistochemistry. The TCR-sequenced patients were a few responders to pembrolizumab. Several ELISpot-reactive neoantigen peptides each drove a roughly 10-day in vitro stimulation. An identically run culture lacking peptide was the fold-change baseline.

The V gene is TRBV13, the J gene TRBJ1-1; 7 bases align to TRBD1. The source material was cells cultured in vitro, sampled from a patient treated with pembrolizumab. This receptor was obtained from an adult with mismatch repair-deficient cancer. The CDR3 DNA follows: TGTGCCAGCACCCAACGCGAAGGGGGCTTGAACACTGAAGCTTTCTTT. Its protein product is CASTQREGGLNTEAFF.